These 29 T cell receptor beta chains originate from one sample sequenced in a study of cytomegalovirus exposure and HLA in healthy donors. It was with 60 Vbeta and 13 Jbeta primers that the PCR ran. Generated by immunoSEQ multiplex PCR, the TCRdb table keeps only in-frame clones and is missing some. The sample holds roughly 120,000 clones. Sequencing input: PBMCs. The receptors shown here come from a young man in good health and CMV-seronegative.

The V and J genes are TRBV5-4 and TRBJ2-7; TRBD2 aligns across 9 bases. The V and J ends lost 0 bases and 0 bases, in that order; junction bases with no gene match: 4. The CDR3 is 16 amino acids. Looked up from germline, CDR1 is SGHNT and CDR2 is YYREEE (reference sequence). The CDR3 is CASSLGLAEASYEQYF. The DNA of the CDR3 is TGTGCCAGCAGCTTGGGACTAGCGGAGGCCTCCTACGAGCAGTACTTC.

This chain joins TRBV6-1 and TRBJ1-2, with TRBD1 matching over 7 bases. The CDR3 has 15 amino acids. J was trimmed by 2 bases and V by 1 base; bases with no gene match: 4. Germline V CDR1 and CDR2: MNHNS, SASEGT. The CDR3 reads CASSEGWGQNYGYTF. The CDR3 nucleotides are TGTGCCAGCAGTGAAGGGTGGGGACAGAACTATGGCTACACCTTC.

The CDR3 spells CASSLVGGENNEQFF. The CDR3, as DNA: TGTGCCAGCAGCTTAGTAGGGGGAGAGAATAATGAGCAGTTCTTC. This sequence joins TRBV7-2 and TRBJ2-1; perhaps TRBD1 as D (6 bases). Germline V gene data show CDR1 as SGHTA and CDR2 as FQGNSA. V lost 1 base to trimming and J lost 7 bases, with 14 bases between them. This CDR3 contains 15 residues.

J is TRBJ2-3 and V is TRBV28; maybe TRBD1 (6 bases). Germline V gives CDR1 MDHEN, CDR2 SYDVKM. This CDR3 has 15 residues. Trimming shortened V by 5 bases and J by 2 bases, and 14 bases separated the two germline ends. CDR3 sequence reads: CASSKIQGNTDTQYF. The CDR3 bases are TGTGCCAGCAGTAAGATACAGGGTAACACAGATACGCAGTATTTT.

V gene TRBV5-1 combines with J gene TRBJ2-7; no definite D call. The CDR3 covers 13 residues. V lost 2 bases and J 4 bases, leaving 10 bases between the germline ends. The germline gives CDR1 SGHRS, CDR2 YFSETQ. CDR3 coding DNA: TGCGCCAGCAGCTTTGGTTCGGTTTACGAGCAGTACTTC. It translates to CASSFGSVYEQYF.

The V gene is TRBV29-1, the J gene TRBJ2-5, with 8 bases matching TRBD2. The DNA end is more similar to TRBJ2-7, so the J call may be wrong. The germline V gene has CDR1 SQVTM and CDR2 ANQGSEA. CDR3 length: 12 amino acids. The CDR3, as DNA: TGCAGCGCCGGGGGGGAAGCCAACGAGCAGTACTTC. As protein: CSAGGEANEQYF.

This sequence joins TRBV5-4 and TRBJ2-3; TRBD2 matches at 8 bases. Germline CDR1 is SGHNT and CDR2 is YYREEE (reference sequence). Trimming removed 4 bases from V and 6 bases from J; junction bases left unmatched: 4. The CDR3 runs 13 residues. CDR3 sequence: CASSVRLADTQYF. The CDR3 DNA reads as TGTGCCAGCAGCGTTAGACTAGCGGATACGCAGTATTTT.

The CDR3 loop reads CASSVAGGRTGELFF. The CDR3 DNA reads as TGTGCCAGCAGCGTAGCGGGGGGCCGGACCGGGGAGCTGTTTTTT. V is TRBV9 and J is TRBJ2-2, with D perhaps matching TRBD2 (7 bases). The germline V and J ends were trimmed by 0 bases and 5 bases, with 11 bases remaining between them. The germline CDR1 and CDR2 sequences are SGDLS and YYNGEE. This CDR3 contains 15 residues.

V and J are TRBV6-5 and TRBJ1-1; D is unresolved. The CDR3 length is 14 residues. Germline lookup yields CDR1 MNHEY and CDR2 SVGAGI. Trimming took 2 bases from V and 4 from J, leaving 11 bases between them. CDR3: CASSYSGRGTEAFF. In DNA form, the CDR3 reads TGTGCCAGCAGTTACAGTGGAAGAGGCACTGAAGCTTTCTTT.

The chain uses TRBV10-3 and TRBJ1-2, with TRBD1 matching 11 bases. Germline trimming cut 0 bases from V and 8 bases from J; bases unmatched to any gene: 14. Per germline, CDR1 ENHRY and CDR2 SYGVKD. CDR3 length equals 18 residues. CDR3 DNA sequence: TGTGCCATCAGTGAGTCACGGACAGGGGGCGAAGGGGTTAAGGGCTACACCTTC. It yields the protein CAISESRTGGEGVKGYTF.

The chain has TRBV7-2 and TRBJ2-1; tentatively, D is TRBD2 (6 bases). V lost 0 bases to trimming and J lost 4 bases, with 10 bases between them. The CDR3 is 15 residues long. The germline CDR1 and CDR2 sequences are SGHTA and FQGNSA. The CDR3 region has the DNA TGTGCCAGCAGCTTAGCGGCGGGGCCATACAATGAGCAGTTCTTC. This sequence encodes CASSLAAGPYNEQFF.

J is TRBJ2-3 and V is TRBV30; weak D call: TRBD2 (5 bases). This CDR3 comprises 15 residues. CDR1 is GTSNPN and CDR2 is SVGIG in the germline V gene (reference sequence). V shed 2 bases and J shed 1 base, with 13 bases lying between them. The CDR3 coding sequence is TGTGCCTGGAGTACCGGTGGTAGCGGCACAGATACGCAGTATTTT. Amino acid sequence: CAWSTGGSGTDTQYF.

The rearrangement links TRBV10-3 to TRBJ1-5; possibly TRBD1 for D (6 bases). Looked up from germline, CDR1 is ENHRY and CDR2 is SYGVKD. The CDR3 runs to 15 residues. V dropped 3 bases and J dropped 4 bases, with 13 bases sitting between them. CDR3 DNA sequence: TGTGCCATCAGTGAAAACAGGGAAGGGAATCAGCCCCAGCATTTT. This sequence encodes CAISENREGNQPQHF.

The J gene is TRBJ1-4, the V gene TRBV18, with D hard to call. With 3 bases removed from V and 10 bases from J, the gap between germline ends came to 9 bases. The CDR3 contains 12 residues. Germline V gene lookup returns CDR1 KGHSH and CDR2 LQKENI. This CDR3 reads CASSPLSGKLFF. The DNA of the CDR3 is TGTGCCAGCTCACCTCTATCGGGAAAACTGTTTTTT.

The CDR3 nucleotides are TGTGCCAGCAGTGATGGGACAGGTTATGGAAACACCATATATTTT. Protein sequence: CASSDGTGYGNTIYF. The V call is TRBV6-1, the J call TRBJ1-3, with 8 bases fitting TRBD1. V dropped 3 bases and J dropped 3; count of bases not matched to a gene: 4. This CDR3 is 15 amino acids long. From germline, CDR1 is MNHNS and CDR2 SASEGT.

The CDR3 DNA follows: TGTGCCAGCAGTTTATCAGGGACCTACGAGCAGTACTTC. Translation: CASSLSGTYEQYF. The J gene is TRBJ2-7, the V gene TRBV28; D is possibly TRBD1 (5 bases). Per germline, CDR1 MDHEN and CDR2 SYDVKM. V was trimmed by 1 base and J by 2 bases, leaving 6 bases between them. This CDR3 is built from 13 residues.

The CDR3 loop is CASSYRTGAQSGANVLTF. The CDR3 DNA sequence: TGTGCCAGCAGCTACCGGACAGGGGCCCAATCTGGGGCCAACGTCCTGACTTTC. The chain employs TRBV9 and TRBJ2-6, with 9 bases that match TRBD1. There are 18 residues in the CDR3. Germline V gene data show CDR1 as SGDLS and CDR2 as YYNGEE. V gave up 4 bases and J gave up 1 base; unmatched junction bases: 9.

This chain uses TRBV15 with TRBJ2-1; D gene ambiguous. Germline V gives CDR1 LNHNV, CDR2 YYDKDF (reference sequence). This CDR3 region has 13 residues. V was pared by 4 bases and J by 4 bases, with 8 bases between. The CDR3 protein is CATSMALYNEQFF. In DNA, the CDR3 is TGTGCCACCAGCATGGCTCTGTACAATGAGCAGTTCTTC.

CDR3 in amino acids: CASSPNRGSSYNEQFF. CDR3 nucleotides: TGTGCCAGCAGCCCCAATAGAGGTAGCTCCTACAATGAGCAGTTCTTC. The rearrangement joins TRBV9 to TRBJ2-1; D uncertain. CDR3 size: 16 residues. Germline CDR1 and CDR2: SGDLS and YYNGEE. The germline V and J ends were trimmed by 4 bases and 0 bases, with 14 bases remaining between them.

This chain links TRBV13 with TRBJ2-7; 9 positions agree with TRBD2. Per the germline V gene, CDR1 is PRHDT and CDR2 is FYEKMQ (reference sequence). The length of the CDR3 is 15 residues. The ends lost 10 bases at V and 7 bases at J; junction bases unmatched: 17. The CDR3 loop is CATRINSGGHTEQYF. In nucleotides, the CDR3 is TGTGCCACCCGGATAAATAGCGGGGGACATACAGAGCAGTACTTC.

The chain uses TRBV5-6 and TRBJ2-7; tentative D call: TRBD1 (7 bases). The CDR3 consists of 15 residues. The germline gives CDR1 SGHDT, CDR2 YYEEEE. Trimming removed 4 bases from V and 12 bases from J, with 26 bases in between. CDR3 coding DNA: TGTGCCAGCAGCCCGAAAGGGGGGACGACAGGGCCCGCGTACTTC. Translated: CASSPKGGTTGPAYF.

The genes are TRBV28 and TRBJ2-7, with D maybe TRBD2 (5 bases). CDR1 and CDR2 (germline): MDHEN, SYDVKM. The CDR3 runs 17 residues. Trimming cost V 3 bases and J 2 bases, with 20 bases left between them. The CDR3 DNA reads TGTGCCAGCAGTTTGAAATTGGGAGTAGCGCCTACCTACGAGCAGTACTTC. Protein sequence: CASSLKLGVAPTYEQYF.

The chain uses TRBV28 and TRBJ1-1; no clear D gene. V shed 6 bases and J shed 4 bases, with 9 bases lying between them. The CDR3 sequence is 12 residues long. Germline CDR1 and CDR2: MDHEN and SYDVKM. The CDR3 sequence: CASRPGSTEAFF. The CDR3 region has the DNA TGTGCCAGCAGGCCCGGGAGCACTGAAGCTTTCTTT.

Concerning this clone: At one end, the junction sequence differs from germline, possibly due to a read error. The chain uses TRBV6-5 and TRBJ2-7; D may match TRBD1 or TRBD2 (5 bases each). Germline-derived CDR1 and CDR2 are MNHEY and SVGAGI. This CDR3 has 16 amino acids. The CDR3 loop reads CASSHSGRVGSYEQYF. In DNA form, the CDR3 reads TGTGCCAGCAGTCACTCAGGGCGGGTAGGCTCCTACGAGCAGTACTTC.

The gene calls are TRBV19 and TRBJ2-5; D is uncertain. CDR3 length: 12 amino acids. Germline assignment: CDR1 LNHDA and CDR2 SQIVND (reference sequence). V was cut by 7 bases and J by 5 bases, with 11 bases left in between. As DNA, the CDR3 is TGTGCCAGTACAGCCGCGGATGAGACCCAGTACTTC. Amino acids: CASTAADETQYF.

The rearrangement joins TRBV9 to TRBJ2-1, with D perhaps TRBD2 (6 bases). The CDR3 has 16 residues. Trimming took 5 bases from V and 9 from J, leaving 24 bases between them. The germline gives CDR1 SGDLS, CDR2 YYNGEE. The CDR3 sequence: CASSPQPTVAGSEQFF. The CDR3 nucleotides are TGTGCCAGCAGTCCCCAGCCCACCGTTGCGGGGAGTGAGCAGTTCTTC. The full variable domain, rest sourced from reference TRBV9 and TRBJ2-1, is DSGVTQTPKHLITATGQRVTLRCSPRSGDLSVYWYQQSLDQGLQFLIQYYNGEERAKGNILERFSAQQFPDLHSELNLSSLELGDSALYFCASSPQPTVAGSEQFFGPGTRLTVL.

The chain combines TRBV5-1 with TRBJ2-1, with TRBD2 identical over 10 bases. Unmatched junction bases numbered 6, after V lost 0 bases and J lost 15 bases. The CDR3 totals 13 residues. Germline assignment: CDR1 SGHRS and CDR2 YFSETQ. CDR3 bases: TGCGCCAGCAGCTTGGAGGAGCGGGGGGGGCGGTTCTTC. The encoded protein is CASSLEERGGRFF.

This chain uses TRBV5-1 with TRBJ2-1, with TRBD2 as a possible D gene (5 bases). Germline CDR1 is SGHRS and CDR2 is YFSETQ. Deletions cut 0 bases from V and 6 bases from J, with 7 bases between. The CDR3 contains 13 residues. CDR3 in amino acids: CASSLALANEQFF. The CDR3 DNA is TGCGCCAGCAGCTTGGCGCTAGCCAATGAGCAGTTCTTC.

The V gene is TRBV21-1, the J gene TRBJ1-1; the table's D gene call, TRBD1, was not cross checked with the DNA. TRBV21-1 is a listed pseudogene. The CDR3 is made up of 17 amino acids. The CDR3 loop reads CASSQTGQGLNFTEAFF. The CDR3, as DNA: TGTGCCAGCAGTCAAACGGGACAGGGGTTGAATTTCACTGAAGCTTTCTTT.